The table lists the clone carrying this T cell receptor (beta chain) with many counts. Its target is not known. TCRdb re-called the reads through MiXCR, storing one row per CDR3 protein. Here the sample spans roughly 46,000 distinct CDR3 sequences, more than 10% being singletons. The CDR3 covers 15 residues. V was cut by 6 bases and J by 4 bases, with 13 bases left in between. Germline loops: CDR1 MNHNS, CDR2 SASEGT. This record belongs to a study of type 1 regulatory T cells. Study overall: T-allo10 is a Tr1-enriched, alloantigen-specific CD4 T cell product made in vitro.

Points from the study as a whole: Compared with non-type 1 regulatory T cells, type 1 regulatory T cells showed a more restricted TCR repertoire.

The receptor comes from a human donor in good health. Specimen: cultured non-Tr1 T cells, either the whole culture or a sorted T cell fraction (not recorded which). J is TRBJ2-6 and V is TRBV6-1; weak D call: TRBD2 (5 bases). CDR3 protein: CASSWEQAGANVLTF. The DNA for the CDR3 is TGTGCCAGCAGCTGGGAGCAGGCCGGGGCCAACGTCCTGACTTTC.